Shown below are 30 T cell receptor beta chains from a single sample sequenced in a study of blood T cells in healthy people across ages. Combining a sample-barcoded 5' primer with a J-beta primer mix, a second PCR ran for about 7 to 11 cycles. TCRdb re-derived calls from the 5' RACE reads in MiXCR, one entry per CDR3 protein. This table holds roughly 560,000 distinct CDR3 sequences, around 24% found once. These sequences were also reported in another study, on T cells of mothers and their children.

The sample taken for sequencing was blood. These TCRs come from a boy under 18 in good health.

V usage is TRBV7-6 and J usage is TRBJ2-5; TRBD2 might be the D (6 bases). Trimming left V 5 bases short and J 4 bases short, with 23 bases between. The germline V gene encodes CDR1 SGHVS and CDR2 FNYEAQ. The CDR3 spans 17 residues. In DNA form, the CDR3 reads TGTGCCAGCAGCCGGACTCGGCGGAGGGGTCCCCTAGAGACCCAGTACTTC. The encoded protein is CASSRTRRRGPLETQYF. The variable domain in full, with the rest retrieved from reference TRBV7-6 and TRBJ2-5, is GAGVSQSPRYKVTKRGQDVALRCDPISGHVSLYWYRQALGQGPEFLTYFNYEAQQDKSGLPNDRFSAERPEGSISTLTIQRTEQRDSAMYRCASSRTRRRGPLETQYFGPGTRLLVL.

The chain is built from TRBV5-1 and TRBJ2-7, with D perhaps given as TRBD1 or TRBD2 (5 bases each). The CDR3 length is 16 residues. V was pared by 0 bases and J by 3 bases, with 16 bases between. From germline, CDR1 is SGHRS and CDR2 YFSETQ. CDR3 bases: TGCGCCAGCAGCTTGGTGAGGGACCGCGGGTACTACGAGCAGTACTTC. This translates into CASSLVRDRGYYEQYF.

This chain connects TRBV2 to TRBJ1-6, with unresolved D. The CDR3 has 13 amino acids. Trimming cost V 4 bases and J 9 bases, with 10 bases left between them. Germline assignment: CDR1 SNHLY and CDR2 FYNNEI. The CDR3 sequence: CASSGGRRSPLHF. As DNA, the CDR3 is TGTGCCAGCAGTGGCGGTCGACGTTCACCCCTCCACTTT.

This clonotype was observed a few times. The gene calls are TRBV6-2 or TRBV6-3 and TRBJ2-5, with D perhaps TRBD1 or TRBD2 (5 bases each). The end of the DNA aligns better with TRBJ2-7, so the J call may be wrong. Germline CDR1 MNHEY, CDR2 SVGEGT. This CDR3 contains 16 residues. As DNA, the CDR3 is TGTGCCAGCAGCGTTGACCGAGGGGCTGTCGGCTACGAGCAGTACTTC. Protein: CASSVDRGAVGYEQYF.

This clonotype was seen a handful of times. V usage is TRBV2 and J usage is TRBJ2-1; D not certain. Germline V CDR1 and CDR2: SNHLY, FYNNEI. This CDR3 is 16 amino acids long. The V end was cut by 6 bases, the J end by 0 bases, with 15 bases between. CDR3 protein: CASSDQVSSSYNEQFF. CDR3 nucleotide sequence: TGTGCCAGCAGCGACCAGGTCAGTAGCTCCTACAATGAGCAGTTCTTC. The entire variable domain, with the rest obtained from reference TRBV2 and TRBJ2-1, is as follows: EPEVTQTPSHQVTQMGQEVILRCVPISNHLYFYWYRQILGQKVEFLVSFYNNEISEKSEIFDDQFSVERPDGSNFTLKIRSTKLEDSAMYFCASSDQVSSSYNEQFFGPGTRLTVL.

V usage is TRBV2 and J usage is TRBJ2-3; maybe TRBD1 (5 bases). CDR1 SNHLY and CDR2 FYNNEI come from the germline V gene. This CDR3 has 15 residues. Deletions cut 6 bases from V and 0 bases from J, with 13 bases between. The CDR3 protein is CASRATETSTDTQYF. CDR3 nucleotide sequence: TGTGCCAGCAGGGCGACAGAGACTAGCACAGATACGCAGTATTTT.

Turning to this clonotype: A read error may produce the germline difference seen at one junction end. The rearrangement joins TRBV28 to TRBJ2-7; TRBD1 matches 10 bases. Looked up from germline, CDR1 is MDHEN and CDR2 is SYDVKM. CDR3 length: 15 amino acids. CDR3 amino acids: CAGSSGTGDINEQYF. The CDR3 DNA sequence: TGTGCCGGCAGTTCGGGGACAGGGGATATCAACGAGCAGTACTTC.

The chain has TRBV10-2 and TRBJ1-1; 10 positions match TRBD1. The J segment lost 6 bases and the V segment lost 10 bases, leaving 8 bases of the junction unmatched. The CDR3 has 13 residues. Germline CDR1 and CDR2: WSHSY and SAAADI. CDR3 in DNA: TGCGCCACCTCGGGACAGGGGAAGGCTGAAGCTTTCTTT. This translates into CATSGQGKAEAFF.

This clonotype was detected a few times. The rearrangement uses TRBV2 and TRBJ2-5, with 8 bases that match TRBD2. The tail of the sequence fits TRBJ2-1 better, so the J call may be wrong. The CDR3 sequence is 16 residues long. Germline V gene sequence: CDR1 SNHLY, CDR2 FYNNEI. The CDR3 is CASRPTPTGRAGEQFF. The CDR3 coding sequence is TGTGCCAGCAGACCGACCCCGACCGGGAGGGCCGGGGAGCAGTTCTTC.

The rearrangement links TRBV5-1 to TRBJ2-3; D is possibly TRBD2 (6 bases). Germline V lookup: CDR1 SGHRS, CDR2 YFSETQ. Trimming took 0 bases from V and 2 from J, leaving 19 bases between them. The CDR3 extends over 18 amino acids. Written as DNA, the CDR3 is TGCGCCAGCAGCTTGGAACAAAGGCGGGAAAGGGACACAGATACGCAGTATTTT. Encoded protein: CASSLEQRRERDTDTQYF.

There are a few counts of this clonotype. The rearrangement links TRBV9 to TRBJ1-1; D uncertain. V dropped 0 bases and J dropped 2 bases, with 8 bases sitting between them. This CDR3 region has 14 residues. Germline V gene data show CDR1 as SGDLS and CDR2 as YYNGEE. The CDR3: CASSVGQANTEAFF. The CDR3 nucleotides are TGTGCCAGCAGCGTAGGCCAGGCCAACACTGAAGCTTTCTTT.

J is TRBJ1-2 and V is TRBV2, with 10 bases lining up with TRBD1. Germline-derived CDR1 and CDR2 are SNHLY and FYNNEI. The CDR3 spans 17 residues. Trimming at V came to 6 bases and at J to 3 bases, leaving 13 bases not matched to a gene. CDR3 in DNA: TGTGCCAGCAGCCCGGTTTCGGGACAGGGGTGGGACTATGGCTACACCTTC. This sequence encodes CASSPVSGQGWDYGYTF. Drawing the rest from reference TRBV2 and TRBJ1-2, the complete variable domain is EPEVTQTPSHQVTQMGQEVILRCVPISNHLYFYWYRQILGQKVEFLVSFYNNEISEKSEIFDDQFSVERPDGSNFTLKIRSTKLEDSAMYFCASSPVSGQGWDYGYTFGSGTRLTVV.

In regard to this clonotype: Mismatch with germline at one junction end may stem from a read error. This sequence joins TRBV28 and TRBJ2-3; 7 bases match TRBD1. Germline loops: CDR1 MDHEN, CDR2 SYDVKM. The CDR3 loop spans 15 amino acids. The CDR3: CASSVGDRDLETQYF. CDR3 in DNA: TGTGCCAGCAGTGTGGGTGACAGGGATCTCGAGACCCAGTACTTT. The entire variable domain, with the rest obtained from reference TRBV28 and TRBJ2-3, is as follows: DVKVTQSSRYLVKRTGEKVFLECVQDMDHENMFWYRQDPGLGLRLIYFSYDVKMKEKGDIPEGYSVSREKKERFSLILESASTNQTSMYLCASSVGDRDLETQYFGPGTRLTVL.

This CDR3 is CASFLDRGLLDEQFF. The CDR3 DNA sequence: TGTGCCAGCTTCCTGGACAGGGGACTTCTCGATGAGCAGTTCTTC. The rearrangement uses TRBV6-2 or TRBV6-3 and TRBJ2-1; 9 nucleotides match TRBD1. The CDR3 sequence is 15 residues long. Trimming removed 8 bases from V and 8 bases from J; junction bases left unmatched: 13. Per the germline V gene, CDR1 is MNHEY and CDR2 is SVGEGT.

The chain employs TRBV20-1 and TRBJ2-2, with 7 bases lining up with TRBD2. Germline values: CDR1 DFQATT, CDR2 SNEGSKA (reference sequence). The ends lost 5 bases at V and 0 bases at J; junction bases unmatched: 6. The CDR3 contains 15 residues. The CDR3 coding sequence is TGCAGTGCTCTGTCAACTAGCGCGAACACCGGGGAGCTGTTTTTT. Protein sequence: CSALSTSANTGELFF.

The J gene is TRBJ2-7, the V gene TRBV7-2; D not certain. The CDR3 contains 15 residues. In germline, CDR1 is SGHTA, CDR2 FQGNSA. Between the trimmed V and J ends, which lost 3 bases and 3 bases, there was a span of 15 bases. CDR3 coding DNA: TGTGCCAGCAGCTTCGGTCTACCGCCCCACTACGAGCAGTACTTC. Residues: CASSFGLPPHYEQYF.

The chain carries TRBV11-2 and TRBJ2-5, with D possibly TRBD2 on 7 matching bases. CDR1 SGHAT and CDR2 FQNNGV come from the germline V gene. Trimming pared 5 bases from V and 2 bases from J, leaving 18 bases between. The CDR3 has 16 amino acids. DNA for the CDR3: TGTGCCAGCAGCCCTCTAGGGGGGGCTGCACAAGAGACCCAGTACTTC. Encoded protein: CASSPLGGAAQETQYF.

The CDR3 region is CASSNQMTVAKNIQYF. Here the CDR3 DNA reads TGTGCCAGCAGTAACCAAATGACAGTAGCCAAAAACATTCAGTACTTC. The chain combines TRBV5-6 with TRBJ2-4, with D tentatively TRBD1 (5 bases). Between the trimmed V and J ends, which lost 5 bases and 0 bases, there was a span of 15 bases. There are 16 residues in the CDR3. From germline, CDR1 is SGHDT and CDR2 YYEEEE.

This clonotype was detected only a few times. V is TRBV2 and J is TRBJ2-5; 8 bases line up with TRBD2. V was clipped by 11 bases and J by 2 bases; unmatched bases: 10. The germline CDR1 and CDR2 sequences are SNHLY and FYNNEI. The length of the CDR3 is 14 residues. CDR3 sequence: CAGQRRGVQETQYF. In DNA, the CDR3 is TGTGCCGGCCAGAGGCGGGGGGTTCAAGAGACCCAGTACTTC.

This clonotype was seen more than once but under ten times. The gene calls are TRBV7-8 and TRBJ1-4; the match to TRBD1 covers 9 bases. Germline lookup yields CDR1 SGHVS and CDR2 FQNEAQ. This CDR3 has 15 residues. After removal of 7 bases from V and 5 bases from J, the junction contained 8 bases not matched to a gene. The CDR3 sequence: CASTMGGQGNEKLFF. The CDR3 nucleotides read TGTGCCAGCACCATGGGAGGACAGGGGAATGAAAAACTGTTTTTT. Drawing the rest from reference TRBV7-8 and TRBJ1-4, the complete variable domain is GAGVSQSPRYKVAKRGQDVALRCDPISGHVSLFWYQQALGQGPEFLTYFQNEAQLDKSGLPSDRFFAERPEGSVSTLKIQRTQQEDSAVYLCASTMGGQGNEKLFFGSGTQLSVL.

This chain uses TRBV10-3 with TRBJ2-1, with 9 positions matching TRBD2. This CDR3 comprises 18 residues. The junction had 19 bases not matched to a gene; V was cut back by 7 bases and J by 6 bases. Per germline, CDR1 ENHRY and CDR2 SYGVKD. The DNA of the CDR3 is TGTGCCATCAAGGTCGGGAACGGCGCGGGAGGGCCGGTCAATGAGCAGTTCTTC. It is translated as CAIKVGNGAGGPVNEQFF.

This clonotype has a handful of counts. J is TRBJ2-5 and V is TRBV7-9, with a weak D call TRBD2 (5 bases). The V gene's germline CDR1 is SEHNR and CDR2 FQNEAQ (reference sequence). The V and J ends lost 7 bases and 3 bases respectively, with 12 bases between them. The CDR3 spans 13 residues. CDR3 amino acids: CASKPDSKETQYF. CDR3 nucleotide sequence: TGTGCCAGCAAACCGGACTCGAAAGAGACCCAGTACTTC.

Many counts were recorded for this clonotype. The rearrangement joins TRBV28 to TRBJ2-5, with D uncertain. From germline, CDR1 is MDHEN and CDR2 SYDVKM. Trimming removed 5 bases from V and 4 bases from J, with 8 bases in between. CDR3 size: 12 residues. This CDR3 reads CASSPLTETQYF. The CDR3 region has the DNA TGTGCCAGCAGTCCCCTCACAGAGACCCAGTACTTC.

The chain carries TRBV6-2 or TRBV6-3 and TRBJ1-1, with D possibly TRBD1 on 5 matching bases. The CDR3 contains 15 residues. Trimming shortened V by 7 bases and J by 4 bases, and 19 bases separated the two germline ends. Germline CDR1 reads MNHEY; CDR2 reads SVGEGT. The CDR3 DNA reads as TGTGCCAGCAACCCCGCGGGGACGGAGACCACTGAAGCTTTCTTT. Residues: CASNPAGTETTEAFF.

The rearrangement links TRBV10-2 to TRBJ2-4; D is undetermined. CDR3 size: 12 residues. CDR1 is WSHSY, CDR2 SAAADI, per germline. Trimming took off 8 bases at V and 4 bases at J, with 9 bases between the two ends. CDR3 coding DNA: TGCGCCAGCGCAAACAGAAAAAACATTCAGTACTTC. Its protein is CASANRKNIQYF.

This chain links TRBV7-9 with TRBJ2-2; either TRBD1 or TRBD2 may fit D (5 bases each). V was pared by 2 bases and J by 1 base, with 14 bases between. CDR3 length: 17 residues. Germline CDR1 SEHNR, CDR2 FQNEAQ (reference sequence). In nucleotides, the CDR3 is TGTGCCAGCAGCTTACAGTTGGGGACGGGGAACACCGGGGAGCTGTTTTTT. Its translation: CASSLQLGTGNTGELFF.

This clonotype came up a few times. The genes are TRBV5-5 and TRBJ2-7, with no clear D. The CDR3 is 13 amino acids. Trimming pared 1 base from V and 3 bases from J, leaving 8 bases between. Per germline, CDR1 SGHKS and CDR2 YYEKEE (reference sequence). The DNA for the CDR3 is TGTGCCAGCAGCTTGAACGGTTTCTACGAGCAGTACTTC. Translating gives CASSLNGFYEQYF.

This chain uses TRBV2 with TRBJ2-2; D might be TRBD2 (6 bases). Trimming left V 7 bases short and J 4 bases short, with 10 bases between. This CDR3 has 13 residues. Germline CDR1 is SNHLY and CDR2 is FYNNEI. The CDR3 sequence: CASTPGATGELFF. The CDR3 DNA reads as TGTGCCAGCACTCCGGGAGCCACCGGGGAGCTGTTTTTT.

The chain links TRBV12-3 or TRBV12-4 to TRBJ2-5; possible D gene TRBD2, 6 bases. TRBJ2-1 matches the DNA end more closely, so the J call is doubtful. The CDR3 sequence is 13 residues long. As DNA, the CDR3 is TGTGCCAGCAGTGAGCTTAGCGGAATTAGGCAGTTCTTC. This codes for CASSELSGIRQFF.

V gene TRBV7-2 combines with J gene TRBJ1-2; D is unclear. Trimming removed 2 bases from V and 8 bases from J, with 15 bases in between. This CDR3 is built from 14 residues. CDR1 SGHTA and CDR2 FQGNSA come from the germline V gene. This CDR3 reads CASSLTPPQEGYTF. The CDR3, as DNA: TGTGCCAGCAGCTTAACGCCGCCCCAGGAGGGCTACACCTTC.